A selection of T cell receptor beta chains follows, all from one sample in a study of cytomegalovirus exposure and HLA in healthy donors. Generated by immunoSEQ multiplex PCR, the TCRdb table keeps only in-frame clones and is missing some. The data show approximately 210,000 clones, roughly 80% seen once. The specimen was PBMCs. These receptors were collected from a male donor in good health and CMV-seropositive. Both conserved end residues are part of each CDR3. Fields, in order: V gene, CDR3 length, CDR3 protein.

v_gene: TRBV4-3
len: 20
CDR3aa: CASSLYAGLAGGRGYNEQFF

v_gene: TRBV14
len: 13
CDR3aa: CASSRGLQNIQYF

v_gene: TRBV7-3
len: 14
CDR3aa: CASSLGSSSGEQYF

v_gene: TRBV6-5
len: 15
CDR3aa: CASNWTGTGYNEQFF

v_gene: TRBV9
len: 16
CDR3aa: CASSVAVNRANEKLFF

v_gene: TRBV28
len: 13
CDR3aa: CASSLEGRDEQFF

v_gene: TRBV5-4
len: 15
CDR3aa: CASSLVAGGYNEQFF

v_gene: TRBV6-5
len: 14
CDR3aa: CASRSQGAGYGYTF

v_gene: TRBV25-1
len: 12
CDR3aa: CASTSPTGVQYF

v_gene: TRBV9
len: 15
CDR3aa: CASSPPGTSTYEQFF

v_gene: TRBV2
len: 14
CDR3aa: CASSEELNTGELFF

v_gene: TRBV6-1
len: 14
CDR3aa: CASSESGFEGEAFF

v_gene: TRBV6-5
len: 14
CDR3aa: CASRTAVSYNEQFF

v_gene: TRBV7-9
len: 17
CDR3aa: CASSLGLAANHIYEQYF

v_gene: TRBV6-6
len: 15
CDR3aa: CASSSWTATNYGYTF

v_gene: TRBV6-5
len: 11
CDR3aa: CASSSNTEAFF

v_gene: TRBV28
len: 17
CDR3aa: CASSSDRGQAGTGELFF

v_gene: TRBV7-2
len: 14
CDR3aa: CASSLAGGPGTQYF

v_gene: TRBV6-6
len: 15
CDR3aa: CASSYSDRTNQPQHF

v_gene: TRBV7-2
len: 14
CDR3aa: CASSLAGSSYEQYF

v_gene: TRBV6-1
len: 14
CDR3aa: CAGAPWSSYNEQFF

v_gene: TRBV2
len: 14
CDR3aa: CASNKGSGQETQYF

v_gene: TRBV19
len: 19
CDR3aa: CASSIKFSIGLAGGYEQFF

v_gene: TRBV15
len: 16
CDR3aa: CATSRERTREYYEQYF

v_gene: TRBV7-9
len: 12
CDR3aa: CASSLAANEQFF

v_gene: TRBV27
len: 15
CDR3aa: CASMGGQGMVYGYTF

v_gene: TRBV13
len: 14
CDR3aa: CASSPSTGDETQYF

v_gene: TRBV5-1
len: 15
CDR3aa: CASSWDRVSDTEAFF

v_gene: TRBV4-2
len: 14
CDR3aa: CASSQVSGEETQYF

v_gene: TRBV2
len: 19
CDR3aa: CASSEALAGASPRADTQYF

v_gene: TRBV27
len: 15
CDR3aa: CASSVGQGAVNEQYF

v_gene: TRBV5-6
len: 15
CDR3aa: CASSGGAGGWETQYF

v_gene: TRBV6-6
len: 14
CDR3aa: CASSYLLQGVEQYF

v_gene: TRBV7-3
len: 16
CDR3aa: CASSFALAGGTDTQYF

v_gene: TRBV18
len: 14
CDR3aa: CASSYTGQGGEQYF

v_gene: TRBV9
len: 14
CDR3aa: CASSVGGSNSPLHF

v_gene: TRBV4-3
len: 15
CDR3aa: CASSQDTSGRALRFF

v_gene: TRBV19
len: 14
CDR3aa: CASSIVAGLAEAFF

v_gene: TRBV6-5
len: 15
CDR3aa: CASRASGRGYNEQFF

v_gene: TRBV9
len: 13
CDR3aa: CASSVREPSPLHF

v_gene: TRBV20-1
len: 11
CDR3aa: CSASGMETQYF

v_gene: TRBV28
len: 15
CDR3aa: CASSDGQGATYEQYF

v_gene: TRBV7-9
len: 17
CDR3aa: CASSLDRGLSSTDTQYF

v_gene: TRBV27
len: 13
CDR3aa: CAIRGQSLDTQYF

v_gene: TRBV30
len: 13
CDR3aa: CAWRAGISYGYTF

v_gene: TRBV7-2
len: 12
CDR3aa: CASSFASGQLSF

v_gene: TRBV18
len: 17
CDR3aa: CASSPRTVGQGDSPLHF

v_gene: TRBV6-6
len: 16
CDR3aa: CASSYSPGGFSYEQYF

v_gene: TRBV4-2
len: 13
CDR3aa: CASSPGTLDTQYF

v_gene: TRBV4-3
len: 16
CDR3aa: CASSQESRGKGQPQHF

v_gene: TRBV7-3
len: 15
CDR3aa: CASSSLAGGTDTQYF

v_gene: TRBV29-1
len: 11
CDR3aa: CSVGQNTEAFF

v_gene: TRBV27
len: 15
CDR3aa: CASSSGTGIGNTIYF

v_gene: TRBV4-2
len: 15
CDR3aa: CASSQSSGSRETQYF

v_gene: TRBV19
len: 13
CDR3aa: CASRQGPRDTQYF